The T cell receptor (beta chain) under discussion was sequenced for a study of shared clonotypes between healthy human individuals. Adult Caucasians living in Nashville, Tennessee made up all of the donors. Study-wide findings and caveats: The authors sampled blood alone, and tissue repertoires likely differ. Incomplete sequencing of sorted subsets was indicated by rarefaction despite large depth.

The germline CDR1 and CDR2 sequences are MGHDK and SYGVNS. The CDR3 covers 11 residues. Turning to this clone: The antigen remains undetermined.

Repertoires were generated with immunoSEQ multiplex PCR, while TCRdb's copy carries only in-frame clones and drops some. The sample records millions of clones, approximately 94% being singletons. The rearrangement joins TRBV25-1 to TRBJ2-3; D is unresolved. Material: naive CD4+ T cells sorted from blood. Stated subset: CD45RA+ positively selected. The clonotype was recovered from a man aged 18-30 years in good health. CDR3 protein: CAKPDTDTQYF. CDR3 DNA: TGTGCTAAGCCCGACACAGATACGCAGTATTTT.